The rows below give T cell receptor beta chains drawn from one sample of a study of early T cells in non-severe SARS-CoV-2 infection. MiXCR, run by TCRdb on the 5' RACE reads, gives a single entry per CDR3 protein. The sample lists about 30,000 distinct CDR3 sequences, about 6% occurring once. The sequenced sample consisted of whole blood. These receptors all stem from an adult who was a healthcare worker with PCR-confirmed SARS-CoV-2 infection or an uninfected control (not recorded which). Both conserved end residues are part of each CDR3. D genes are given only for firm matches. The size entry is marked missing in some rows and otherwise reads once, few, many or a size class.

TRBV11-2,few,TRBJ2-1,-,CASSLNRVGNEQFF,TGTGCCAGCAGCTTAAACAGGGTCGGCAATGAGCAGTTCTTC
TRBV15,many,TRBJ1-2,TRBD1,CATSTSGQGGYGYTF,TGTGCCACCAGCACGTCGGGACAGGGAGGCTATGGCTACACCTTC
TRBV7-6,few,TRBJ2-7,TRBD2,CASSQLAESYEQYF,TGTGCCAGCAGCCAACTAGCGGAGTCCTACGAGCAGTACTTC
TRBV2,many,TRBJ1-2,-,CASSASGYGYTF,TGTGCCAGCAGTGCTTCAGGGTATGGCTACACCTTC
TRBV7-3,-,TRBJ2-5,-,CASSQGGQGETQYF,TGTGCCAGCAGCCAGGGGGGACAAGGAGAGACCCAGTACTTC
TRBV7-9,many,TRBJ1-1,-,CASSQKLGTEAFF,TGTGCCAGCAGTCAAAAATTGGGCACTGAAGCTTTCTTT
TRBV20-1,many,TRBJ2-7,-,CSARKSGSYEQYF,TGCAGTGCTAGAAAGAGCGGCTCCTACGAGCAGTACTTC
TRBV9,many,TRBJ1-2,-,CASSPRQENGYTF,TGTGCCAGCAGCCCCAGACAGGAGAATGGCTACACCTTC
TRBV19,-,TRBJ2-1,TRBD2,CGSSTGTSGRAGEQFF,TGTGGCAGTAGTACCGGGACTAGCGGGAGGGCCGGTGAGCAGTTCTTC
TRBV4-3,-,TRBJ1-2,-,CASSPRGVTANYGYTF,TGCGCCAGCAGCCCCCGTGGGGTCACAGCTAACTATGGCTACACCTTC
TRBV20-1,many,TRBJ2-7,-,CSAPGQNHYEQYF,TGCAGTGCGCCCGGACAGAACCACTACGAGCAGTACTTC
TRBV11-2,few,TRBJ1-3,-,CASSPWGERGSGNTIYF,TGTGCCAGCAGCCCCTGGGGGGAAAGGGGCTCTGGAAACACCATATATTTT
TRBV7-6,many,TRBJ1-1,-,CASSLAAGSSEAFF,TGTGCCAGCAGCTTAGCGGCGGGATCTAGTGAAGCTTTCTTT
TRBV24-1,few,TRBJ2-1,-,CATSQGRRSSYNEQFF,TGTGCCACCAGCCAGGGGCGAAGGAGCTCCTACAATGAGCAGTTCTTC
TRBV12-3/TRBV12-4,many,TRBJ2-7,-,CASSWQSYEQYF,TGTGCCAGCAGTTGGCAGTCTTACGAGCAGTACTTC
TRBV12-5,many,TRBJ2-3,-,CASGLDLGTQYF,TGTGCTAGTGGTTTGGACCTAGGAACGCAGTATTTT
TRBV6-5,once,TRBJ2-2,-,CASSPQGPGELFF,TGTGCCAGCAGTCCCCAGGGGCCCGGGGAGCTGTTTTTT
TRBV7-2,-,TRBJ2-5,-,CASSLLPGELQETQYF,TGTGCCAGCAGCTTATTACCAGGGGAACTCCAAGAGACCCAGTACTTC
TRBV13,many,TRBJ2-1,-,CASSLDRGEQFF,TGTGCCAGCAGCTTAGACCGGGGTGAGCAGTTCTTC
TRBV10-3,many,TRBJ2-2,TRBD1,CAISPGTGTGELFF,TGTGCCATCAGTCCCGGGACAGGGACCGGGGAGCTGTTTTTT
TRBV7-2,many,TRBJ2-7,-,CASSPDETSYEQYF,TGTGCCAGCAGCCCTGATGAGACCTCCTACGAGCAGTACTTC
TRBV5-1,many,TRBJ2-7,-,CASSFSGEQYF,TGCGCCAGCAGCTTCTCGGGGGAGCAGTACTTC
TRBV7-6,many,TRBJ2-2,TRBD1,CAIPGQANTGELFF,TGTGCCATCCCGGGACAGGCGAACACCGGGGAGCTGTTTTTT
TRBV10-3,-,TRBJ2-3,-,CAISEEGGPDTQYF,TGTGCCATCAGTGAAGAGGGGGGACCAGATACGCAGTATTTT
TRBV7-2,few,TRBJ2-3,TRBD2,CASSLSGGAFHTQYF,TGTGCCAGCAGCCTGAGCGGGGGGGCCTTCCATACGCAGTATTTT
TRBV11-2,many,TRBJ2-3,-,CASSLGTTYTDTQYF,TGTGCCAGCAGCTTAGGGACGACCTACACAGATACGCAGTATTTT
TRBV18,-,TRBJ1-4,-,CASSPSNTGRLEKLFF,TGTGCCAGCTCACCGTCTAACACGGGGAGGCTTGAAAAACTGTTTTTT
TRBV7-2,many,TRBJ2-5,-,CASSLDAGETQYF,TGTGCCAGCAGCTTAGATGCGGGTGAGACCCAGTACTTC
TRBV5-1,many,TRBJ2-7,-,CASRETVPVSSYEQYF,TGCGCCAGCAGGGAGACGGTACCTGTAAGCTCCTACGAGCAGTACTTC
TRBV19,many,TRBJ2-3,TRBD1,CASTGQGATDTQYF,TGTGCCAGTACCGGACAGGGGGCGACAGATACGCAGTATTTT
TRBV11-2,many,TRBJ2-7,-,CASSLSPMSLYEQYF,TGTGCCAGCAGCTTAAGTCCCATGTCCCTCTACGAGCAGTACTTC
TRBV7-9,-,TRBJ2-7,-,CASSLDSAYEQYF,TGTGCCAGCAGCCTGGACTCGGCCTACGAGCAGTACTTC
TRBV12-3/TRBV12-4,many,TRBJ2-3,-,CASTLSQPPDTQYF,TGTGCCAGCACCCTTTCCCAACCTCCGGATACGCAGTATTTT
TRBV6-6,many,TRBJ2-7,-,CASSYSDGEQYF,TGTGCCAGCAGTTACTCGGACGGAGAGCAGTACTTC
TRBV19,many,TRBJ2-7,-,CASSIEPAISYEQYF,TGTGCCAGTAGTATAGAACCGGCAATATCCTACGAGCAGTACTTC
TRBV15,-,TRBJ1-1,-,CATSRTNTEAFF,TGTGCCACCAGCAGAACAAACACTGAAGCTTTCTTT
TRBV30,many,TRBJ2-1,-,CAWSPTGPLFF,TGTGCCTGGAGCCCGACGGGGCCCCTGTTCTTC
TRBV25-1,few,TRBJ1-4,TRBD1,CASSVTGGDEKLFF,TGTGCCAGCAGTGTAACAGGGGGAGATGAAAAACTGTTTTTT
TRBV5-8,few,TRBJ2-1,TRBD2,CASRPGLAGYNEQFF,TGTGCCAGCAGACCCGGACTAGCGGGCTACAATGAGCAGTTCTTC
TRBV12-3/TRBV12-4,many,TRBJ2-1,TRBD2,CASSLLAGGPIGYNEQFF,TGTGCCAGCAGTTTACTAGCGGGAGGCCCCATTGGCTACAATGAGCAGTTCTTC
TRBV20-1,many,TRBJ1-1,-,CSASDPGGRGTEAFF,TGCAGTGCTAGTGATCCCGGGGGCAGGGGCACTGAAGCTTTCTTT
TRBV19,many,TRBJ2-7,TRBD1,CASSARGQGTYEQYF,TGTGCCAGTAGTGCAAGGGGACAGGGTACCTACGAGCAGTACTTC
TRBV9,-,TRBJ2-5,TRBD1,CASSVGQGIMETQYF,TGTGCCAGCAGCGTAGGACAGGGAATAATGGAGACCCAGTACTTC
TRBV5-6,many,TRBJ2-5,TRBD2,CASSWSGTSVQETQYF,TGTGCCAGCAGCTGGTCCGGGACTAGCGTCCAAGAGACCCAGTACTTC
TRBV2,many,TRBJ2-1,-,CASSVVRENEQFF,TGTGCCAGCAGTGTGGTCCGGGAGAATGAGCAGTTCTTC
TRBV4-3,many,TRBJ2-1,TRBD1,CASSLGQVVGNEQFF,TGCGCCAGCAGCCTCGGACAGGTCGTAGGCAATGAGCAGTTCTTC
TRBV6-6,-,TRBJ2-7,TRBD1,CASAGTGVYEQYF,TGTGCCAGCGCCGGGACAGGGGTCTACGAGCAGTACTTC
TRBV5-1,many,TRBJ2-1,-,CASSLRFEGTKEQFF,TGCGCCAGCAGCTTGAGGTTTGAGGGGACCAAAGAGCAGTTCTTC
TRBV19,many,TRBJ2-1,-,CASSPPAPRWYNEQFF,TGTGCCAGTAGCCCCCCCGCCCCGAGGTGGTACAATGAGCAGTTCTTC
TRBV7-9,-,TRBJ2-7,TRBD2,CASSPFRLAEAYEQYF,TGTGCCAGCAGCCCTTTTAGGCTAGCGGAAGCCTACGAGCAGTACTTC
TRBV20-1,many,TRBJ2-4,TRBD1,CSARGWTGDHF,TGCAGTGCTAGAGGGTGGACAGGAGATCACTTC
TRBV20-1,many,TRBJ1-5,TRBD1,CSANRGVEQPQHF,TGCAGTGCTAACAGGGGGGTTGAACAGCCCCAGCATTTT
TRBV7-3,many,TRBJ1-1,-,CASSLRGRTEAFF,TGTGCCAGCAGCCTACGGGGGCGAACTGAAGCTTTCTTT